This TCR beta chain was profiled in a study of T-cell reconstitution after alpha-beta-depleted transplantation in children (TCRdb year 2016). Notes on the research overall: T-cell immune reconstitution after TCRalphabeta/CD19-depleted allogeneic hematopoietic cell transplantation in children was quantitatively tracked in the study by means of TCR repertoire profiling.

Inclusive of the bounding cysteine and phenylalanine, the CDR3 is 16 residues long. Here the CDR3 DNA is all that survives: 48 bases in frame from base 1. The germline V gene gives CDR1 as LGHNA and CDR2 as YSLEER. At the junction V is shortened by 0 bases and J by 1 base, with 12 bases in between. A note on this clonotype: Its target antigen remains unknown. It has no much larger one-base neighbor in the sample; base qualities were not kept.

Library construction relied on PCR. Sequencing took place on an Illumina HiSeq 2500. To normalize quantification of the TCRbeta repertoire, the TCR libraries were built with molecular barcoding that relied on unique molecular identifiers. TCRdb ran its own pipeline on the public reads, namely fastp trimming at Q25 and MiXCR clone calling, and kept in-frame beta chains. Rows matching on CDR3 protein sequence are summarized as one entry with the most common DNA and genes. The sample has a few hundred thousand distinct CDR3 sequences on record, about 14% of them singletons. Jointly, the top ten make up roughly 4.5% of the sample.

This sample comprised PBMCs, obtained from the stem cell graft. The sequence links TRBV4-3 to TRBJ1-2, with TRBD1 perhaps the D gene, on 5 matching bases. This receptor was obtained from a human donor who donated a stem cell graft to a child with Fanconi anemia. The CDR3 has the sequence CASSQDGGGINYGYTF. The DNA sequence is TGCGCCAGCAGCCAAGATGGCGGGGGGATTAACTATGGCTACACCTTC.